The 13 T cell receptor beta chains below come from one sample, sequenced in a study of T cells in Graves' hyperthyroidism and ophthalmopathy. TCR beta CDR3 region amplification was performed from RNA transcripts. An initial round of RT-PCR targeting the TCR CDR3 relied on the HTBI primer set. TCRdb called the multiplex PCR reads again in MiXCR, with one record for every CDR3 protein. The profile shows hundreds of thousands of distinct CDR3 sequences, about 24% of them singletons. Sequencing used blood. Receptors were obtained from a woman between 40 and 50 years old with Graves' ophthalmopathy.

J is TRBJ2-7 and V is TRBV6-1; the match to TRBD2 covers 8 bases. Per the germline V gene, CDR1 is MNHNS and CDR2 is SASEGT. This CDR3 is built from 15 residues. V was clipped by 7 bases and J by 6 bases; unmatched bases: 14. The CDR3 here is CASIRGRTTPSEQYF. CDR3 DNA sequence: TGTGCCAGCATACGCGGGAGGACCACGCCATCCGAGCAGTACTTC.

This clonotype was recorded many times. V usage is TRBV11-1 and J usage is TRBJ2-7; 8 positions match TRBD2. The CDR3 totals 17 residues. CDR1 is SGHAT, CDR2 FQDESV, per germline (reference sequence). V lost 4 bases, J lost 5 bases, and 16 bases stayed unmatched. This CDR3 is CASSSYSPGTRFHEQYF. The CDR3 DNA reads as TGTGCCAGCAGCTCCTACTCCCCCGGGACTAGGTTCCACGAGCAGTACTTC.

This clonotype came up a few times. Given a much more abundant clone one base away, this may be a read error. The J gene is TRBJ1-1, the V gene TRBV6-2 or TRBV6-3, with D perhaps TRBD1 (5 bases). Germline V gene sequence: CDR1 MNHEY, CDR2 SVGEGT. Trimming removed 6 bases from V and 6 bases from J, with 11 bases in between. The CDR3 runs to 12 residues. This CDR3 is CASSRGEAEAFF. CDR3 DNA: TGTGCCAGCAGCAGAGGGGAGGCTGAAGCTTTCTTT.

The rearrangement joins TRBV27 to TRBJ1-1, with a possible D match to TRBD1 (5 bases). Germline CDR1 MNHEY, CDR2 SMNVEV (reference sequence). The CDR3 length is 13 residues. V was trimmed by 3 bases and J by 11 bases, leaving 16 bases between them. CDR3 sequence (DNA): TGTGCCAGCAGTTTGCCGTTGACAGAAAGGGCTTTCTTT. Its translation: CASSLPLTERAFF.

This clonotype was seen at least ten times. The chain couples TRBV30 to TRBJ2-6, with a weak D call TRBD2 (5 bases). CDR1 is GTSNPN, CDR2 SVGIG, per germline (reference sequence). This CDR3 is built from 16 residues. V dropped 2 bases and J dropped 4 bases, with 15 bases sitting between them. DNA for the CDR3: TGTGCCTGGAGTTATCGAGGACTCGGAGGGGCCAACGTCCTGACTTTC. Translation: CAWSYRGLGGANVLTF.

This chain joins TRBV12-3 or TRBV12-4 and TRBJ1-5, with a tentative D call TRBD1 (5 bases). CDR3 length: 16 amino acids. V dropped 4 bases and J dropped 5 bases, with 18 bases sitting between them. The CDR3 DNA follows: TGTGCCAGCAGTTATCGGCAGGGTGGGATTGATCAGCCCCAGCATTTT. Its translation is CASSYRQGGIDQPQHF.

This clonotype was recorded a few times. The chain couples TRBV6-2 or TRBV6-3 to TRBJ1-1, with no clear D. The CDR3 length is 11 residues. The V gene's germline CDR1 is MNHEY and CDR2 SVGEGT. Trimming removed 4 bases from V and 7 bases from J, with 7 bases in between. The CDR3 sequence is CASSFIGEAFF. CDR3 in DNA: TGTGCCAGCAGTTTCATTGGTGAAGCTTTCTTT.

The chain employs TRBV6-2 or TRBV6-3 and TRBJ1-1; 7 bases fit TRBD1. Germline V lookup: CDR1 MNHEY, CDR2 SVGEGT. V was pared by 7 bases and J by 5 bases, with 7 bases of the junction left unmatched. This CDR3 spans 13 amino acids. The CDR3 spells CASKDREWTEAFF. As DNA, the CDR3 is TGTGCCAGCAAAGACAGGGAATGGACTGAAGCTTTCTTT.

This clonotype has just a few counts. The chain has TRBV19 and TRBJ2-5, with D possibly TRBD2 on 5 matching bases. The CDR3 sequence is 12 residues long. The germline V gene encodes CDR1 LNHDA and CDR2 SQIVND (reference sequence). Trimming took 8 bases from V and 5 from J, leaving 12 bases between them. The CDR3 DNA reads as TGTGCCAGTTCCGAAAGAGGGGAGACCCAGTACTTC. Protein product: CASSERGETQYF.

In its sample, this clonotype was seen many times. V is TRBV5-1 and J is TRBJ1-2; 9 bases agree with TRBD1. This CDR3 has 14 residues. V lost 7 bases, J lost 2 bases, and 6 bases stayed unmatched. Germline values: CDR1 SGHRS, CDR2 YFSETQ. The CDR3 coding sequence is TGCGCCAGCGGGACAGGGACCCAAAACTATGGCTACACCTTC. Its translation is CASGTGTQNYGYTF. Looking up the rest from reference TRBV5-1 and TRBJ1-2 gives the full variable domain: KAGVTQTPRYLIKTRGQQVTLSCSPISGHRSVSWYQQTPGQGLQFLFEYFSETQRNKGNFPGRFSGRQFSNSRSEMNVSTLELGDSALYLCASGTGTQNYGYTFGSGTRLTVV.

Many counts were recorded for this clonotype. The chain carries TRBV10-3 and TRBJ1-1, with TRBD1 as a possible D gene (5 bases). Looked up from germline, CDR1 is ENHRY and CDR2 is SYGVKD. CDR3 length equals 15 residues. V lost 9 bases and J 1 base, leaving 18 bases between the germline ends. This chain's CDR3 is CAIRQWGRQNTEAFF. The CDR3 bases are TGTGCCATACGACAGTGGGGACGGCAGAACACTGAAGCTTTCTTT.

This CDR3 reads CASSISGRTYEQYF. The CDR3 DNA reads as TGTGCCAGCAGTATTAGCGGGAGGACATACGAGCAGTACTTC. The chain links TRBV28 to TRBJ2-7; TRBD2 agrees at 10 bases. The CDR3 totals 14 residues. From germline, CDR1 is MDHEN and CDR2 SYDVKM. Losses at the gene ends were 5 bases for V and 4 bases for J; bases not matched to a gene: 5.

The chain carries TRBV6-2 or TRBV6-3 and TRBJ2-5; 12 bases line up with TRBD2. The J segment lost 1 base and the V segment lost 4 bases, leaving 13 bases of the junction unmatched. The CDR3 runs to 19 residues. Germline V gene sequence: CDR1 MNHEY, CDR2 SVGEGT. The CDR3 DNA reads as TGTGCCAGCAGTTCAAATCAAGGACTAGCGGGAAGAACCCAAGAGACCCAGTACTTC. As protein: CASSSNQGLAGRTQETQYF.